These 30 T cell receptor beta chains came from one sample sequenced in a study of post-analysis software for immune sequencing data. Notes on the study in general: The study found TRBV5-6, TRBV5-1 and TRBV20-1 among a few TRBV segments more frequent in patients than controls.

Libraries were made from TCR beta cDNA, and they carried unique molecular identifiers. In TCRdb, the PCR reads were re-called with MiXCR into one record per CDR3 protein. The table has approximately 630,000 distinct CDR3 sequences, around 60% seen once. Antigens for these TCRs are unknown. Material: blood. All receptors come from a girl aged 2 to 9 with multiple sclerosis.

This sequence joins TRBV7-8 and TRBJ2-3, with 8 bases lining up with TRBD2. Trimming cost V 5 bases and J 4 bases; bases outside gene matches: 8. Germline V CDR1 and CDR2: SGHVS, FQNEAQ. The CDR3 spans 15 residues. Here the CDR3 DNA reads TGTGCCAGCAGCGGGACTAGGGACCCCGCAGATACGCAGTATTTT. This sequence encodes CASSGTRDPADTQYF.

The DNA of the CDR3 is TGCAGCGTTGACAACGGGGAGCTGTTTTTT. It specifies CSVDNGELFF. The chain uses TRBV29-1 and TRBJ2-2, with no clear D. Germline-derived CDR1 and CDR2 are SQVTM and ANQGSEA. The CDR3 totals 10 residues. V dropped 3 bases and J dropped 7 bases, with 3 bases sitting between them.

The chain couples TRBV11-2 to TRBJ2-4; D is uncertain. V lost 2 bases and J lost 2, with 16 bases in between. The CDR3 spans 17 residues. Germline V gene data show CDR1 as SGHAT and CDR2 as FQNNGV. The DNA for the CDR3 is TGTGCCAGCAGCTTATTGGGAACAGTGACCCCCAAAAACATTCAGTACTTC. Its protein product is CASSLLGTVTPKNIQYF. Supplemented by reference TRBV11-2 and TRBJ2-4, the full variable domain reads EAGVAQSPRYKIIEKRQSVAFWCNPISGHATLYWYQQILGQGPKLLIQFQNNGVVDDSQLPKDRFSAERLKGVDSTLKIQPAKLEDSAVYLCASSLLGTVTPKNIQYFGAGTRLSVL.

This clonotype was seen a handful of times. V gene TRBV7-2 combines with J gene TRBJ2-1; 9 nucleotides line up with TRBD2. Per the germline V gene, CDR1 is SGHTA and CDR2 is FQGNSA. The CDR3 length is 18 residues. The V gene end was trimmed by 0 bases and the J gene end by 4 bases; junction bases not matched to a gene: 10. CDR3 region: CASSLAHSSGVGYNEQFF. CDR3 coding DNA: TGTGCCAGCAGCTTAGCCCATTCTAGCGGGGTAGGTTACAATGAGCAGTTCTTC.

Comments on this clonotype: At one end, the junction sequence differs from germline, possibly due to a read error. V gene TRBV29-1 combines with J gene TRBJ2-1, with D unclear. The germline V gene encodes CDR1 SQVTM and CDR2 ANQGSEA. The CDR3 totals 12 residues. The CDR3 nucleotides read TGCAGCGTTCCTGGGTATCGCAATGAGCGGTTCTTC. It specifies CSVPGYRNERFF.

The V and J genes are TRBV7-8 and TRBJ2-3; TRBD2 agrees at 9 bases. Germline V gene sequence: CDR1 SGHVS, CDR2 FQNEAQ. With V trimmed by 6 bases and J by 0 bases, 4 bases remained unmatched. This CDR3 is 15 amino acids long. The CDR3 region is CASRKLAGSTDTQYF. The CDR3 DNA is TGTGCCAGCAGGAAACTAGCGGGTAGCACAGATACGCAGTATTTT. The full variable domain, in which reference TRBV7-8 and TRBJ2-3 provide the parts outside the CDR3, is GAGVSQSPRYKVAKRGQDVALRCDPISGHVSLFWYQQALGQGPEFLTYFQNEAQLDKSGLPSDRFFAERPEGSVSTLKIQRTQQEDSAVYLCASRKLAGSTDTQYFGPGTRLTVL.

This clonotype ranks as medium-sized (0.01 to 0.1%). The rearrangement uses TRBV27 and TRBJ1-2, with D possibly being TRBD1 (5 bases). The V and J ends lost 6 bases and 4 bases respectively, with 12 bases between them. The CDR3 loop spans 13 amino acids. CDR1 MNHEY and CDR2 SMNVEV come from the germline V gene (reference sequence). The CDR3, as DNA: TGTGCCAGCAGCCCGACAGCGGCCTATGGCTACACCTTC. Amino acid sequence: CASSPTAAYGYTF.

The table lists this clonotype with a few counts. The CDR3 region is CASSPVLTNEKLFF. The CDR3 bases are TGTGCCAGCAGCCCGGTCCTGACCAATGAAAAACTGTTTTTT. V and J are TRBV3-1 and TRBJ1-4; D is uncertain. Germline V gene sequence: CDR1 LGHDT, CDR2 YNNKEL (reference sequence). The CDR3 contains 14 residues. The V and J ends lost 4 bases and 5 bases respectively, with 11 bases between them.

This clonotype was recorded a few times. This chain uses TRBV3-1 with TRBJ1-5; 7 nucleotides agree with TRBD1. CDR1 and CDR2 from the germline V gene are LGHDT and YNNKEL (reference sequence). V dropped 4 bases and J dropped 1; count of bases not matched to a gene: 4. This CDR3 region has 15 residues. Written as DNA, the CDR3 is TGTGCCAGCAGCCTCTCGACAGGGAGCAATCAGCCCCAGCATTTT. Its protein is CASSLSTGSNQPQHF.

A word on this clonotype: At one end, the junction sequence differs from germline, possibly due to a read error. The chain employs TRBV3-1 and TRBJ2-4; no reliable D call. The J call may be incorrect, as the DNA end agrees better with TRBJ2-7. The CDR3 covers 15 residues. Germline V gives CDR1 LGHDT, CDR2 YNNKEL (reference sequence). The CDR3 reads CAGSQGRTGSREQYF. In nucleotides, the CDR3 is TGTGCCGGCAGCCAAGGTAGGACCGGGTCTCGCGAGCAGTACTTC.

This sequence joins TRBV6-5 and TRBJ1-1, with no clear D. Germline-derived CDR1 and CDR2 are MNHEY and SVGAGI. The CDR3 is made up of 15 amino acids. Trimming cost V 0 bases and J 1 base, with 9 bases left between them. The CDR3 here is CASSYSRNQNTEAFF. DNA for the CDR3: TGTGCCAGCAGTTACTCCCGAAACCAGAACACTGAAGCTTTCTTT.

This chain connects TRBV20-1 to TRBJ2-7, with 7 bases lining up with TRBD1. The V gene's germline CDR1 is DFQATT and CDR2 SNEGSKA (reference sequence). Unmatched junction bases numbered 7, after V lost 6 bases and J lost 5 bases. CDR3 length: 12 residues. CDR3 bases: TGCAGTGCCCCAGGACAGGTGGACGAGCAGTACTTC. Translation: CSAPGQVDEQYF.

The chain employs TRBV10-1 and TRBJ2-4; 10 bases are shared with TRBD1. The DNA matches TRBJ2-7 better at its end, which makes the J call doubtful. Per germline, CDR1 WNHNN and CDR2 SYGVQD (reference sequence). This CDR3 has 18 residues. CDR3 in amino acids: CASRTWKGQGNASYEQYF. CDR3 bases: TGCGCCAGCAGAACGTGGAAGGGACAGGGGAACGCATCCTACGAGCAGTACTTC.

This sequence joins TRBV30 and TRBJ2-5; 10 bases line up with TRBD2. CDR3 size: 13 residues. J lost 5 bases, V lost 8 bases, and 8 bases had no gene match. CDR1 is GTSNPN, CDR2 SVGIG, per germline (reference sequence). For the CDR3, the DNA is TGTGCCCGTAGCGGGGGGACCGGGGAGACCCAGTACTTC. Translating it yields CARSGGTGETQYF.

The chain joins TRBV4-1 to TRBJ1-4, with D possibly being TRBD1 (6 bases). Trimming cost V 7 bases and J 6 bases, with 18 bases left between them. Germline-derived CDR1 and CDR2 are MGHRA and YSYEKL. CDR3 size: 15 residues. This chain's CDR3 is CASTLPGWGHEKLFF. The CDR3 nucleotides read TGCGCCAGCACCCTCCCCGGGTGGGGGCATGAAAAACTGTTTTTT.

The gene calls are TRBV5-1 and TRBJ2-1; TRBD2 aligns across 13 bases. After removal of 0 bases from V and 8 bases from J, the junction contained 11 bases not matched to a gene. Germline V CDR1 and CDR2: SGHRS, YFSETQ. The CDR3 extends over 18 amino acids. CDR3 nucleotides: TGCGCCAGCAGCTTGGGAGCCCCCACTAGCGGGAGGGGTCATGAGCAGTTCTTC. This translates into CASSLGAPTSGRGHEQFF.

The rearrangement links TRBV10-3 to TRBJ2-7; the D is unclear. CDR1 is ENHRY and CDR2 is SYGVKD in the germline V gene. V lost 4 bases and J 6 bases, leaving 10 bases between the germline ends. This CDR3 contains 12 residues. The CDR3, as DNA: TGTGCCATCAGTGGGCCGGACGGCGAGCAGTACTTC. Its protein product is CAISGPDGEQYF.

The sample holds a few counts of this clonotype. This rearrangement joins TRBV12-3 or TRBV12-4 to TRBJ2-7; D may be TRBD1 (6 bases). Trimming removed 5 bases at V and 2 bases at J, with 10 bases between. CDR3 size: 13 residues. The CDR3 spells CASSRTDPYEQYF. The CDR3 DNA reads TGTGCCAGCAGTAGGACAGACCCCTACGAGCAGTACTTC.

CDR3: CASGLIMNTEAFF. The CDR3 bases are TGTGCTAGTGGTTTGATAATGAACACTGAAGCTTTCTTT. V and J are TRBV12-5 and TRBJ1-1; D is uncertain. With 2 bases removed from V and 0 bases from J, the gap between germline ends came to 4 bases. This CDR3 region has 13 residues. CDR1 is LGHNT, CDR2 FRNRAP, per germline.

This clonotype was seen a handful of times. This sequence joins TRBV11-2 and TRBJ2-1, with 10 bases aligning to TRBD2. Germline CDR1 and CDR2: SGHAT and FQNNGV. J gave up 4 bases and V 6 bases, and 9 bases lay outside the gene matches. The CDR3 extends over 16 amino acids. The CDR3 nucleotides read TGTGCCAGCAGGTTAAGCGGGGGGGCCGTTTACAATGAGCAGTTCTTC. Translation gives CASRLSGGAVYNEQFF. Together with reference TRBV11-2 and TRBJ2-1, the CDR3 gives the full variable domain: EAGVAQSPRYKIIEKRQSVAFWCNPISGHATLYWYQQILGQGPKLLIQFQNNGVVDDSQLPKDRFSAERLKGVDSTLKIQPAKLEDSAVYLCASRLSGGAVYNEQFFGPGTRLTVL.

The gene calls are TRBV20-1 and TRBJ2-1, with a possible D match to TRBD2 (5 bases). Germline CDR1 and CDR2: DFQATT and SNEGSKA (reference sequence). CDR3 size: 12 residues. V dropped 3 bases and J dropped 10 bases, with 13 bases sitting between them. The CDR3 reads CSASIPASEQFF. The CDR3 coding sequence is TGCAGTGCTAGTATTCCGGCTAGCGAGCAGTTCTTC.

This clonotype was found a few times. V gene TRBV20-1 combines with J gene TRBJ2-3; D unclear. From germline, CDR1 is DFQATT and CDR2 SNEGSKA (reference sequence). This CDR3 has 13 amino acids. Trimming stripped 2 bases from V and 2 bases from J, with 8 bases between. This chain's CDR3 is CSARKATTDTQYF. The CDR3 DNA sequence: TGCAGTGCTAGAAAGGCGACCACAGATACGCAGTATTTT.

The V gene is TRBV28, the J gene TRBJ1-2, with 8 nucleotides matching TRBD1. This CDR3 is 12 amino acids long. Germline V gives CDR1 MDHEN, CDR2 SYDVKM. The trim removed 7 bases at V and 7 bases at J, leaving 5 bases unmatched. In DNA, the CDR3 is TGTGCCAGCACCCAGGACAGGGCTGGCTACACCTTC. Its translation: CASTQDRAGYTF.

This clonotype showed up just a few times. The chain recombines TRBV12-3 or TRBV12-4 with TRBJ2-1, with 12 positions matching TRBD2. V lost 5 bases to trimming and J lost 6 bases; unmatched junction nucleotides: 5. The CDR3 runs to 15 residues. CDR3 protein: CASSPQTSGGNEQFF. In DNA form, the CDR3 reads TGTGCCAGCAGTCCTCAGACTAGCGGGGGCAATGAGCAGTTCTTC.

The chain joins TRBV7-2 to TRBJ2-3; 13 bases match TRBD2. The V gene's germline CDR1 is SGHTA and CDR2 FQGNSA. The CDR3 is 17 amino acids. V gave up 2 bases and J gave up 5 bases; unmatched junction bases: 7. CDR3 bases: TGTGCCAGCAGCTTAACGTGGACTAGCGGGGGTGGAGATACGCAGTATTTT. Translating gives CASSLTWTSGGGDTQYF.

The chain links TRBV12-3 or TRBV12-4 to TRBJ1-2; a possible D gene is TRBD1 (6 bases). The CDR3 spans 15 residues. Trimming shortened V by 5 bases and J by 5 bases, and 18 bases separated the two germline ends. In DNA, the CDR3 is TGTGCCAGCAGTGGGGGACCGACAGGATTTTATGGCTACACCTTC. Its protein product is CASSGGPTGFYGYTF.

This chain joins TRBV20-1 and TRBJ2-3, with 11 bases matching TRBD2. This CDR3 comprises 17 residues. V was clipped by 3 bases and J by 0 bases; unmatched bases: 8. Germline-derived CDR1 and CDR2 are DFQATT and SNEGSKA (reference sequence). As DNA, the CDR3 is TGCAGTGCTAGCCCCCTAGCGGGGGGCCCTAGCACAGATACGCAGTATTTT. This encodes CSASPLAGGPSTDTQYF.

The chain has TRBV5-1 and TRBJ2-7, with a weak D call TRBD2 (5 bases). Trimming removed 0 bases at V and 5 bases at J, with 15 bases between. From germline, CDR1 is SGHRS and CDR2 YFSETQ. The CDR3 extends over 15 amino acids. CDR3 nucleotides: TGCGCCAGCAGCTTGGTTGGTGAGGGCCAAGACGAGCAGTACTTC. Translation: CASSLVGEGQDEQYF.

The chain couples TRBV28 to TRBJ2-6; either TRBD1 or TRBD2 may fit D (5 bases each). This CDR3 is 16 amino acids long. The germline gives CDR1 MDHEN, CDR2 SYDVKM. V was pared by 6 bases and J by 1 base, with 13 bases between. This CDR3 reads CASRTAWGSGANVLTF. CDR3 coding DNA: TGTGCCAGCAGGACCGCCTGGGGGTCTGGGGCCAACGTCCTGACTTTC.

This clonotype was counted a single time. This sequence joins TRBV3-1 and TRBJ1-5, with D tentatively TRBD1 (6 bases). The CDR3 is 13 residues long. Germline values: CDR1 LGHDT, CDR2 YNNKEL (reference sequence). V lost 3 bases, J lost 7 bases, and 10 bases lay in between. As DNA, the CDR3 is TGTGCCAGCAGCCACGGGGGCCGGCAGCCCCAGCATTTT. Amino acid sequence: CASSHGGRQPQHF.